Following are 12 T cell receptor beta chains from one sample sequenced in a study of blood T cell repertoires in COVID-19. The repertoire was sequenced with immunoSEQ multiplex PCR; TCRdb's copy has only in-frame clones and lacks some. The sample includes 70,000 to 85,000 clones, around 84% of them seen just once. Sequencing was done on a sample of peripheral blood. These receptors all come from an elderly woman in a cohort sampled during active or convalescent COVID-19.

The rearrangement uses TRBV7-3 and TRBJ2-4; TRBD2 matches at 12 bases. With 8 bases clipped from V and 10 bases from J, the junction kept 9 bases outside the gene matches. The CDR3 runs to 14 residues. Germline assignment: CDR1 SGHTA and CDR2 FQGTGA. CDR3 sequence: CASALAGGGGIQYF. The CDR3 bases are TGTGCCAGCGCACTAGCGGGAGGAGGGGGAATTCAGTACTTC.

This sequence joins TRBV25-1 and TRBJ1-6; 8 positions agree with TRBD1. The length of the CDR3 is 14 residues. Germline loops: CDR1 MGHDK, CDR2 SYGVNS. J lost 6 bases, V lost 9 bases, and 7 bases had no gene match. CDR3 amino acids: CASSLDRGNSPLHF. The CDR3 bases are TGTGCCAGTTCGCTAGACAGGGGTAATTCACCCCTCCACTTT. The full variable domain, in which reference TRBV25-1 and TRBJ1-6 provide the parts outside the CDR3, is EADIYQTPRYLVIGTGKKITLECSQTMGHDKMYWYQQDPGMELHLIHYSYGVNSTEKGDLSSESTVSRIRTEHFPLTLESARPSHTSQYLCASSLDRGNSPLHFGNGTRLTVT.

This clone was found once. The V and J genes are TRBV2 and TRBJ1-2, with 10 bases fitting TRBD1. This CDR3 has 15 residues. V gave up 2 bases and J gave up 7 bases; unmatched junction bases: 7. CDR1 is SNHLY and CDR2 is FYNNEI in the germline V gene. CDR3 in amino acids: CASSETGTGVVGYTF. The CDR3 coding sequence is TGTGCCAGCAGTGAAACCGGGACAGGGGTGGTTGGCTACACCTTC.

The rearrangement uses TRBV7-2 and TRBJ2-2; 9 bases line up with TRBD1. The ends lost 6 bases at V and 2 bases at J; junction bases unmatched: 10. Germline CDR1 reads SGHTA; CDR2 reads FQGNSA. CDR3 size: 17 residues. The CDR3 region is CASRKRDRVFNTGELFF. The CDR3 bases are TGTGCCAGCAGGAAACGGGACAGGGTTTTTAACACCGGGGAGCTGTTTTTT.

This chain joins TRBV11-3 and TRBJ2-1, with 7 nucleotides matching TRBD2. Germline V CDR1 and CDR2: SGHNT, YENEEA. The CDR3 is 17 residues long. With 2 bases clipped from V and 6 bases from J, the junction kept 13 bases outside the gene matches. This CDR3 reads CASSLWVPTGGTNEQFF. CDR3 coding DNA: TGTGCCAGCAGCTTATGGGTCCCCACGGGAGGAACCAATGAGCAGTTCTTC.

V is TRBV10-1 and J is TRBJ1-1; the D is unclear. Germline assignment: CDR1 WNHNN and CDR2 SYGVQD (reference sequence). Trimming pared 0 bases from V and 3 bases from J, leaving 8 bases between. CDR3 length: 14 residues. CDR3 sequence reads: CASSESAGDTEAFF. CDR3 nucleotides: TGCGCCAGCAGTGAGTCTGCCGGGGACACTGAAGCTTTCTTT.

The CDR3: CATSRDSTASGNTGELFF. The CDR3 bases are TGTGCCACCAGCAGAGATAGTACGGCTAGCGGGAACACCGGGGAGCTGTTTTTT. V is TRBV15 and J is TRBJ2-2, with 7 bases that match TRBD2. This CDR3 spans 18 amino acids. Germline V CDR1 and CDR2: LNHNV, YYDKDF (reference sequence). Unmatched junction bases numbered 8, after V lost 0 bases and J lost 1 base.

The chain combines TRBV27 with TRBJ2-7, with unresolved D. The length of the CDR3 is 15 residues. V lost 2 bases and J lost 0, with 11 bases in between. Germline values: CDR1 MNHEY, CDR2 SMNVEV (reference sequence). CDR3 sequence (DNA): TGTGCCAGCAGTTTAGAAGGCGGTCGCTCCTACGAGCAGTACGTC. It yields the protein CASSLEGGRSYEQYV.

This rearrangement joins TRBV3-1 (or the pseudogene TRBV3-2) to TRBJ1-1; D uncertain. CDR3 length equals 12 residues. Trimming took off 4 bases at V and 4 bases at J, with 7 bases between the two ends. Germline V CDR1 and CDR2: LGHDT, YNNKEL (reference sequence). Written as DNA, the CDR3 is TGTGCCAGCAGCCTCCGGAGCACTGAAGCTTTCTTT. It is translated as CASSLRSTEAFF.

The chain uses TRBV5-1 and TRBJ2-7, with 7 bases matching TRBD1. There are 15 residues in the CDR3. V shed 4 bases, J shed 0 bases, and the junction held 7 bases outside the gene matches. Per the germline V gene, CDR1 is SGHRS and CDR2 is YFSETQ. This CDR3 reads CASSPDRTSSYEQYF. CDR3 in DNA: TGCGCCAGCAGCCCGGACAGGACAAGCTCCTACGAGCAGTACTTC.

This clone was seen once. This chain uses TRBV5-1 with TRBJ1-3, with 8 bases lining up with TRBD1. The CDR3 is 15 amino acids. The ends lost 6 bases at V and 4 bases at J; junction bases unmatched: 9. Per the germline V gene, CDR1 is SGHRS and CDR2 is YFSETQ. CDR3 nucleotides: TGCGCCAGCACCAACCCGACAGGGGCCGGAAACACCATATATTTT. Residues: CASTNPTGAGNTIYF.

The V call is TRBV3-1 (or the pseudogene TRBV3-2), the J call TRBJ2-7; D may be TRBD2 (5 bases). In germline, CDR1 is LGHDT, CDR2 YNNKEL (reference sequence). Trimming stripped 3 bases from V and 4 bases from J, with 16 bases between. The CDR3 contains 15 residues. The CDR3 nucleotides read TGTGCCAGCAGCCAGGGTACGGCTAGAGGGTACGAGCAGTACTTC. This encodes CASSQGTARGYEQYF.